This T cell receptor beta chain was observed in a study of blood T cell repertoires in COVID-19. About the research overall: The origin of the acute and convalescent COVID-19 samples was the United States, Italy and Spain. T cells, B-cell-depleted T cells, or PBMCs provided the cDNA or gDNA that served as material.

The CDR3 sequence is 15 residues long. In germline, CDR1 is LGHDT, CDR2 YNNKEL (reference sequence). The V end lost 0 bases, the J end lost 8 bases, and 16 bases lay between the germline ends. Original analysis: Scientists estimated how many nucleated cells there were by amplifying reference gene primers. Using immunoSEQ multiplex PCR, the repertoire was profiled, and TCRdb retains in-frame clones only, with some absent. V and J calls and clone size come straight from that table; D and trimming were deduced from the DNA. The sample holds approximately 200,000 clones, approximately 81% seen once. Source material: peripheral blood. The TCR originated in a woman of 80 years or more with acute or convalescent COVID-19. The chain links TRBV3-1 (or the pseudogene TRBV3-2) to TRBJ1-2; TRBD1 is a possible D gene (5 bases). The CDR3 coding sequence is TGTGCCAGCAGCCAAGATGTCTCGGCAGGGCTAGGCTACACCTTC. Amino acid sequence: CASSQDVSAGLGYTF.